The 28 T cell receptor beta chains reported below all come from one sample, sequenced in a study of cytomegalovirus exposure and HLA in healthy donors. Amplification used 60 Vbeta primers and 13 Jbeta primers. TCRdb's copy holds only in-frame clones and misses some; the assay was immunoSEQ multiplex PCR. The sample consists of about 200,000 clones, approximately 79% of them appearing once. Specimen: PBMCs. These receptors were obtained from a middle-aged man in good health and CMV-seronegative.

This rearrangement joins TRBV6-1 to TRBJ1-2; TRBD1 aligns across 7 bases. With 8 bases clipped from V and 3 bases from J, the junction kept 6 bases outside the gene matches. There are 13 residues in the CDR3. CDR1 and CDR2 from the germline V gene are MNHNS and SASEGT. The CDR3 DNA reads TGTGCCAGCGGACGGACAGGATACTATGGCTACACCTTC. It specifies CASGRTGYYGYTF.

The gene calls are TRBV7-9 and TRBJ2-3; 9 nucleotides agree with TRBD1. V lost 1 base to trimming and J lost 9 bases; unmatched junction nucleotides: 2. CDR1 and CDR2 from the germline V gene are SEHNR and FQNEAQ (reference sequence). CDR3 length equals 13 residues. CDR3 in DNA: TGTGCCAGCAGCTTAGGACAGGGGGGGACGCAGTATTTT. Protein sequence: CASSLGQGGTQYF. The full variable domain, its missing parts supplied by reference TRBV7-9 and TRBJ2-3, is DTGVSQNPRHKITKRGQNVTFRCDPISEHNRLYWYRQTLGQGPEFLTYFQNEAQLEKSRLLSDRFSAERPKGSFSTLEIQRTEQGDSAMYLCASSLGQGGTQYFGPGTRLTVL.

The chain is built from TRBV19 and TRBJ1-1, with D possibly matching TRBD1 (6 bases). The CDR3 totals 13 residues. Trimming took 6 bases from V and 1 from J, leaving 9 bases between them. CDR1 and CDR2 (germline): LNHDA, SQIVND (reference sequence). In nucleotides, the CDR3 is TGTGCCAGTAGGGTGACAGGGAACACTGAAGCTTTCTTT. Encoded protein: CASRVTGNTEAFF.

The gene calls are TRBV9 and TRBJ2-4, with TRBD1 matching 8 bases. The CDR3 is 19 residues long. The V segment lost 5 bases and the J segment 1 base; nucleotides outside the gene matches: 17. Germline V CDR1 and CDR2: SGDLS, YYNGEE. The CDR3 nucleotides read TGTGCCAGCAGTCGACAGGGGATCGGAGTGGATGCCGCCAAAAACATTCAGTACTTC. Translated, it gives CASSRQGIGVDAAKNIQYF.

This clone showed up just a few times. The chain recombines TRBV2 with TRBJ2-1; a weak D match, TRBD1 (6 bases). Between the trimmed V and J ends, which lost 6 bases and 8 bases, there was a span of 14 bases. Germline V CDR1 and CDR2: SNHLY, FYNNEI. This CDR3 region has 13 residues. The CDR3 region is CASRTGYEDEQFF. In DNA, the CDR3 is TGTGCCAGCAGAACAGGGTATGAAGATGAGCAGTTCTTC.

The chain couples TRBV27 to TRBJ1-2, with D possibly being TRBD1 (6 bases). The V gene's germline CDR1 is MNHEY and CDR2 SMNVEV (reference sequence). Trimming left V 5 bases short and J 4 bases short, with 14 bases between. The CDR3 is 14 amino acids. DNA for the CDR3: TGTGCCAGCAGTCCCGGGGGGCGGTTCTATGGCTACACCTTC. This translates into CASSPGGRFYGYTF.

This clone has only a few counts. The chain employs TRBV30 and TRBJ1-2, with no clear D. V was trimmed by 0 bases and J by 8 bases, leaving 10 bases between them. Per germline, CDR1 GTSNPN and CDR2 SVGIG (reference sequence). This CDR3 is 12 amino acids long. CDR3 amino acids: CAWSVLPKGYTF. In nucleotides, the CDR3 is TGTGCCTGGAGTGTACTACCGAAAGGCTACACCTTC.

The genes are TRBV5-1 and TRBJ2-7, with a possible D match to TRBD2 (5 bases). This CDR3 is built from 14 residues. Between the trimmed V and J ends, which lost 0 bases and 7 bases, there was a span of 14 bases. Germline V gene data show CDR1 as SGHRS and CDR2 as YFSETQ. In nucleotides, the CDR3 is TGCGCCAGCAGCTTGGTACCAGATTCGGGAGAGCAGTACTTC. Translation gives CASSLVPDSGEQYF.

The gene calls are TRBV19 and TRBJ2-7; 10 bases line up with TRBD1. The ends lost 3 bases at V and 2 bases at J; junction bases unmatched: 4. This CDR3 is built from 15 residues. Germline-derived CDR1 and CDR2 are LNHDA and SQIVND (reference sequence). The CDR3 DNA reads as TGTGCCAGTAGTATCGCCGGGACAGGGGCCTACGAGCAGTACTTC. Amino acid sequence: CASSIAGTGAYEQYF.

The chain recombines TRBV19 with TRBJ2-7; 7 bases align to TRBD2. The CDR3 length is 13 residues. Germline values: CDR1 LNHDA, CDR2 SQIVND (reference sequence). V was clipped by 5 bases and J by 3 bases; unmatched bases: 4. In DNA form, the CDR3 reads TGTGCCAGTAGTCCCGGGGGGATCTACGAGCAGTACTTC. This gives the protein CASSPGGIYEQYF.

With regard to this clone: The sample contains more than one DNA sequence encoding this CDR3. V is TRBV7-3 and J is TRBJ2-2, with D possibly matching TRBD1 (5 bases). The CDR3 extends over 15 amino acids. The germline V gene has CDR1 SGHTA and CDR2 FQGTGA. Trimming removed 5 bases from V and 0 bases from J, with 10 bases in between. The CDR3 DNA sequence: TGTGCCAGCAGCCCGTCCAGGGCGAACACCGGGGAGCTGTTTTTT. This sequence encodes CASSPSRANTGELFF.

The CDR3 nucleotides read TGTGCCAGCAGCTTAGGGGCTAAAGCGGGATGGGGCACAGATACGCAGTATTTT. Residues: CASSLGAKAGWGTDTQYF. The rearrangement uses TRBV7-6 and TRBJ2-3; 7 positions match TRBD2. The CDR3 has 18 residues. The J segment lost 1 base and the V segment lost 1 base, leaving 11 bases of the junction unmatched. Germline CDR1 is SGHVS and CDR2 is FNYEAQ.

This clone has a handful of counts. The chain has TRBV5-4 and TRBJ2-1, with TRBD2 matching over 9 bases. V shed 4 bases and J 3 bases; nucleotides not matched to a gene: 5. This CDR3 is 15 amino acids long. CDR1 and CDR2 from the germline V gene are SGHNT and YYREEE (reference sequence). The CDR3 DNA reads TGTGCCAGCAGCGCGGGACTAGCAGACTACAATGAGCAGTTCTTC. This codes for CASSAGLADYNEQFF.

The rearrangement joins TRBV10-3 to TRBJ2-7; D is uncertain. Germline V gene data show CDR1 as ENHRY and CDR2 as SYGVKD. This CDR3 contains 13 residues. Trimming took 4 bases from V and 2 from J, leaving 9 bases between them. CDR3 DNA: TGTGCCATCAGTGCTGACATAACCTACGAGCAGTACTTC. Protein: CAISADITYEQYF.

V and J are TRBV7-9 and TRBJ2-1, with 9 positions matching TRBD2. CDR1 is SEHNR, CDR2 FQNEAQ, per germline (reference sequence). The CDR3 loop spans 15 amino acids. V lost 5 bases, J lost 7 bases, and 9 bases stayed unmatched. The CDR3 region is CASSTLAGGPNEQFF. In DNA, the CDR3 is TGTGCCAGCAGCACCCTGGCGGGAGGGCCAAATGAGCAGTTCTTC.

The chain is built from TRBV28 and TRBJ2-7; TRBD1 matches 11 bases. Germline CDR1 and CDR2: MDHEN and SYDVKM. CDR3 length: 16 residues. Trimming cost V 5 bases and J 5 bases; bases outside gene matches: 11. CDR3 residues: CASSPIPGQGVHEQYF. The CDR3 region has the DNA TGTGCCAGCAGTCCTATCCCGGGACAGGGGGTCCACGAGCAGTACTTC.

The chain combines TRBV19 with TRBJ1-5, with 7 positions matching TRBD1. This CDR3 comprises 15 residues. With V trimmed by 1 base and J by 6 bases, 6 bases remained unmatched. Germline values: CDR1 LNHDA, CDR2 SQIVND (reference sequence). CDR3 sequence (DNA): TGTGCCAGTAGTATAGGACAGGGAGGAGGTCAGCCCCAGCATTTT. Translated, it gives CASSIGQGGGQPQHF.

This sequence joins TRBV4-2 and TRBJ1-2, with D unclear. The CDR3 has 14 residues. Germline V gene data show CDR1 as LGHNA and CDR2 as YNFKEQ. V gave up 0 bases and J gave up 8 bases, with 13 bases separating them. The CDR3 loop reads CASSQDIGVGGYTF. The CDR3 region has the DNA TGTGCCAGCAGCCAAGATATCGGGGTTGGAGGCTACACCTTC.

The rearrangement uses TRBV6-5 and TRBJ1-1; TRBD1 matches at 11 bases. V was clipped by 5 bases and J by 6 bases; unmatched bases: 8. This CDR3 is 15 amino acids long. Germline-derived CDR1 and CDR2 are MNHEY and SVGAGI. The CDR3: CASSKGQGAGAEAFF. The CDR3 DNA reads TGTGCCAGCAGTAAAGGACAGGGGGCGGGAGCTGAAGCTTTCTTT.

This clone was detected only a few times. This chain joins TRBV14 and TRBJ1-1; 8 nucleotides match TRBD1. CDR1 and CDR2 (germline): SGHDN, FVKESK. The CDR3 extends over 13 amino acids. Trimming cost V 6 bases and J 3 bases; bases outside gene matches: 3. Here the CDR3 DNA reads TGTGCCAGCAGTCGACAGGGGTACACTGAAGCTTTCTTT. Protein sequence: CASSRQGYTEAFF.

V gene TRBV12-5 combines with J gene TRBJ2-1; 11 bases are a match to TRBD2. The CDR3 is made up of 14 amino acids. The V segment lost 6 bases and the J segment 6 bases; nucleotides outside the gene matches: 4. CDR1 LGHNT and CDR2 FRNRAP come from the germline V gene. The CDR3 spells CASGVAGGGNEQFF. In DNA form, the CDR3 reads TGTGCTAGTGGGGTAGCGGGAGGGGGCAATGAGCAGTTCTTC.

This rearrangement joins TRBV28 to TRBJ1-2, with 7 nucleotides matching TRBD1. The V gene end was trimmed by 4 bases and the J gene end by 3 bases; junction bases not matched to a gene: 11. CDR1 is MDHEN, CDR2 SYDVKM, per germline. The CDR3 is 16 amino acids. For the CDR3, the DNA is TGTGCCAGCAGTTCGGACAGGTGGGGGAATTACTATGGCTACACCTTC. Amino acid sequence: CASSSDRWGNYYGYTF.

In its sample, this clone was seen once. This sequence joins TRBV6-6 and TRBJ2-6; D ambiguous. V gave up 5 bases and J gave up 2 bases, with 13 bases separating them. The CDR3 totals 16 residues. The V gene's germline CDR1 is MNHNY and CDR2 SVGAGI (reference sequence). This CDR3 is CASSGQKVAGANVLTF. The DNA of the CDR3 is TGTGCCAGCAGTGGCCAAAAAGTGGCTGGGGCCAACGTCCTGACTTTC.

V gene TRBV28 combines with J gene TRBJ2-1; 9 nucleotides line up with TRBD2. There are 17 residues in the CDR3. Losses at the gene ends were 2 bases for V and 0 bases for J; bases not matched to a gene: 5. CDR1 is MDHEN, CDR2 SYDVKM, per germline. The CDR3, as DNA: TGTGCCAGCAGTTTACTGGGGACTAGCCACTCCTACAATGAGCAGTTCTTC. Translating gives CASSLLGTSHSYNEQFF. The full variable domain, in which reference TRBV28 and TRBJ2-1 provide the parts outside the CDR3, is DVKVTQSSRYLVKRTGEKVFLECVQDMDHENMFWYRQDPGLGLRLIYFSYDVKMKEKGDIPEGYSVSREKKERFSLILESASTNQTSMYLCASSLLGTSHSYNEQFFGPGTRLTVL.

This clone occurred once. This chain connects TRBV28 to TRBJ2-6, with 7 positions matching TRBD1. The CDR3 has 15 residues. Germline assignment: CDR1 MDHEN and CDR2 SYDVKM. After removal of 5 bases from V and 4 bases from J, the junction contained 5 bases not matched to a gene. The CDR3 DNA sequence: TGTGCCAGCAGTCCTGACAGGGTGGGGGCCAACGTCCTGACTTTC. Protein sequence: CASSPDRVGANVLTF.

This sequence joins TRBV7-8 and TRBJ2-7, with 11 positions matching TRBD2. The CDR3 runs 17 residues. V shed 3 bases, J shed 1 base, and the junction held 8 bases outside the gene matches. From germline, CDR1 is SGHVS and CDR2 FQNEAQ. CDR3 nucleotide sequence: TGTGCCAGCAGCTTTAGACTAGCGGGGAGCGGTTCCTACGAGCAGTACTTC. As protein: CASSFRLAGSGSYEQYF.

The CDR3 loop reads CASSPQPGQGFRETQYF. The DNA of the CDR3 is TGTGCCAGTAGTCCCCAACCGGGACAGGGATTTAGAGAGACCCAGTACTTC. V and J are TRBV19 and TRBJ2-5, with 9 nucleotides matching TRBD1. The CDR3 consists of 17 residues. V dropped 5 bases and J dropped 4; count of bases not matched to a gene: 14. The germline CDR1 and CDR2 sequences are LNHDA and SQIVND (reference sequence).

The chain carries TRBV4-1 and TRBJ2-5; 12 nucleotides align to TRBD2. The tail of the sequence fits TRBJ2-7 better, so the J call may be wrong. The germline V gene encodes CDR1 MGHRA and CDR2 YSYEKL. This CDR3 contains 17 residues. CDR3 sequence (DNA): TGCGCCAGCAGCCAAGCCCCACTAGCGGGGGGTACCTACGAGCAGTACTTC. It yields the protein CASSQAPLAGGTYEQYF.